A selection of T cell receptor beta chains follows, all from one sample in a study of cytomegalovirus exposure and HLA in healthy donors. TCRdb's copy holds only in-frame clones and misses some; the assay was immunoSEQ multiplex PCR. The repertoire holds 150,000 to 200,000 clones, 80% seen once, with around an eighth in the top ten. Sequencing was carried out using PBMCs. These receptors were taken from a woman aged 40 to 50 in good health and CMV-seronegative. CDR3s leave out the opening cysteine and the closing phenylalanine or tryptophan.

j_gene: TRBJ1-2
v_gene: TRBV18
CDR3aa: ASSPPGTPSGDGYT

j_gene: TRBJ2-7
v_gene: TRBV5-1
CDR3aa: ASSDKGPLQGQY

j_gene: TRBJ1-6
v_gene: TRBV12-5
CDR3aa: ATPSGVNSPLH

j_gene: TRBJ2-7
v_gene: TRBV28
CDR3aa: ASSRLSNEQY

j_gene: TRBJ2-7
v_gene: TRBV7-3
CDR3aa: ASSPGGSGLGAEQY

j_gene: TRBJ2-7
v_gene: TRBV27
CDR3aa: ASSVLAAYEQY

j_gene: TRBJ2-3
v_gene: TRBV11-2
CDR3aa: ASSPTSGGHTDTQY

j_gene: TRBJ2-7
v_gene: TRBV14
CDR3aa: ASSNTYEQY

j_gene: TRBJ1-2
v_gene: TRBV5-4
CDR3aa: ASSRRTGEGNYGYT

j_gene: TRBJ2-5
v_gene: TRBV4-3
CDR3aa: ASSQVRLAGGEETQY

j_gene: TRBJ2-5
v_gene: TRBV19
CDR3aa: ASSGGDTQETQY

j_gene: TRBJ2-7
v_gene: TRBV7-9
CDR3aa: ASSAGGVGQDFLEQY

j_gene: TRBJ2-4
v_gene: TRBV2
CDR3aa: ASSVDGNQNSQY

j_gene: TRBJ1-2
v_gene: TRBV15
CDR3aa: ATSRSGTGRHYGYT

j_gene: TRBJ1-4
v_gene: TRBV4-2
CDR3aa: ASSQASAGDKLF

j_gene: TRBJ1-4
v_gene: TRBV7-8
CDR3aa: ASSLRAGTGNEKLF

j_gene: TRBJ2-3
v_gene: TRBV19
CDR3aa: ASSVTRTSGRPTDTQY

j_gene: TRBJ2-2
v_gene: TRBV5-4
CDR3aa: ASSLGQGTSGELF

j_gene: TRBJ2-1
v_gene: TRBV11-2
CDR3aa: ASSHLLHAGVYNEQF

j_gene: TRBJ1-6
v_gene: TRBV30
CDR3aa: AWTARAGYNSPLH

j_gene: TRBJ1-2
v_gene: TRBV4-2
CDR3aa: ASSQGGGDTYGYT

j_gene: TRBJ1-1
v_gene: TRBV5-1
CDR3aa: ASSLGTGSHEGEAF

j_gene: TRBJ2-3
v_gene: TRBV27
CDR3aa: ASSPGLTDTQY